The rows below give T cell receptor beta chains drawn from one sample of a study of CD4 T cells in relation to SARS-CoV-2 and coronaviruses. The data were produced by immunoSEQ multiplex PCR, yet TCRdb's version contains in-frame clones alone and is incomplete. The sample has about 35,000 clones, around 77% seen once. Antigens for these TCRs are unknown. The material sequenced was memory CD4+ T cells from PBMCs, cultured in vitro. The receptors stem from an adult with COVID-19. The CDR3 runs from the conserved cysteine through the conserved F or W. A D gene is named only where the DNA matches it firmly. The size of a clone is reported for some rows only, either as once, few or many, or as a class for expanded clones.

>-|TRBV4-1|-|TRBJ2-7
CASSQDRGTKTYEQYF
TGCGCCAGCAGCCAAGATAGGGGGACAAAGACCTACGAGCAGTACTTC
>-|TRBV9|-|TRBJ2-3
CASSEGGTDTQYF
TGTGCCAGCAGCGAGGGGGGCACAGATACGCAGTATTTT
>-|TRBV10-3|-|TRBJ2-3
CAITVVGTDTQYF
TGTGCCATCACAGTAGTGGGAACAGATACGCAGTATTTT
>-|TRBV7-9|TRBD1|TRBJ2-2
CASSLGQGDTGELFF
TGTGCCAGCAGCTTGGGACAGGGGGACACCGGGGAGCTGTTTTTT
>-|TRBV5-6|-|TRBJ2-3
CASSLGLVGTDTQYF
TGTGCCAGCAGCTTGGGACTCGTTGGGACAGATACGCAGTATTTT
>-|TRBV7-2|-|TRBJ2-2
CASSLWGGTGELFF
TGTGCCAGCAGCTTATGGGGTGGCACCGGGGAGCTGTTTTTT
>-|TRBV4-1|-|TRBJ1-1
CASSQVGRNTEAFF
TGCGCCAGCAGCCAAGTCGGGAGGAACACTGAAGCTTTCTTT
>-|TRBV9|-|TRBJ2-5
CASSVSRYQETQYF
TGTGCCAGCAGCGTATCCAGGTACCAAGAGACCCAGTACTTC
>-|TRBV28|-|TRBJ2-5
CASSGEAQETQYF
TGTGCCAGCAGTGGGGAGGCCCAAGAGACCCAGTACTTC
>-|TRBV28|-|TRBJ2-7
CASSLSAYEQYF
TGTGCCAGCAGTTTATCGGCCTACGAGCAGTACTTC
>-|TRBV6-6|-|TRBJ1-4
CASSYGRPSNEKLFF
TGTGCCAGCAGTTACGGCAGGCCGTCGAATGAAAAACTGTTTTTT
>-|TRBV3-1/TRBV3-2|-|TRBJ2-5
CASSREPLEQETQYF
TGTGCCAGCAGCCGAGAACCCCTAGAACAGGAGACCCAGTACTTC
>-|TRBV13|-|TRBJ2-3
CASSTVEADTDTQYF
TGTGCCAGCAGCACAGTCGAAGCGGACACAGATACGCAGTATTTT
>-|TRBV20-1|-|TRBJ2-1
CSARDYNEQFF
TGCAGTGCTAGAGACTACAATGAGCAGTTCTTC
>-|TRBV9|TRBD2|TRBJ2-5
CASSVTTSGGETQYF
TGTGCCAGCAGCGTTACCACTAGCGGGGGGGAGACCCAGTACTTC
>-|TRBV7-7|-|TRBJ1-1
CASSPLAQVNVKAFF
TGTGCTAGCAGCCCCTTAGCCCAGGTGAATGTGAAAGCTTTCTTT
>-|TRBV14|TRBD2|TRBJ2-1
CASSILAGVINEQFF
TGTGCCAGCAGCATACTAGCGGGAGTAATTAATGAGCAGTTCTTC
>-|TRBV3-1/TRBV3-2|-|TRBJ1-6
CASSQDIWGRPGSPLHF
TGTGCCAGCAGCCAAGATATATGGGGGAGGCCGGGGTCACCCCTCCACTTT
>-|TRBV2|-|TRBJ1-1
CASSEDWQVRAFF
TGTGCCAGCAGTGAAGATTGGCAAGTTAGAGCTTTCTTT
>-|TRBV19|TRBD1|TRBJ1-5
CASTSRQGLNQPQHF
TGTGCCAGTACCTCTAGACAGGGACTCAATCAGCCCCAGCATTTT
>few|TRBV23-1|-|TRBJ1-1
CASTRRLMNTEAFF
TGCGCCAGCACACGGCGACTTATGAACACTGAAGCTTTCTTT
>-|TRBV3-1/TRBV3-2|TRBD1|TRBJ1-5
CASSPSGRTGAGMGNQPQHF
TGTGCCAGCAGCCCCAGCGGACGGACAGGGGCCGGAATGGGCAATCAGCCCCAGCATTTT
>-|TRBV28|-|TRBJ1-4
CASSLPDGEKLFF
TGTGCCAGCAGCTTGCCCGACGGGGAAAAACTGTTTTTT
>-|TRBV5-4|TRBD2|TRBJ2-7
CASSLGAGGSYEQYF
TGTGCCAGCAGCTTGGGAGCGGGAGGCTCCTACGAGCAGTACTTC
>-|TRBV19|TRBD2|TRBJ2-1
CASSTLAGEANEQFF
TGTGCCAGTAGTACCTTAGCGGGAGAAGCGAATGAGCAGTTCTTC
>-|TRBV3-1/TRBV3-2|-|TRBJ2-1
CASSQDRFTAESYNEQFF
TGTGCCAGCAGCCAAGATCGATTTACAGCGGAGTCCTACAATGAGCAGTTCTTC
>-|TRBV5-4|TRBD2|TRBJ2-7
CASSQKAGGSDEQYF
TGTGCCAGCAGCCAAAAAGCGGGAGGGTCCGACGAGCAGTACTTC
>-|TRBV29-1|-|TRBJ2-1
CSGTGISYNEQFF
TGCAGCGGCACAGGGATCTCCTACAATGAGCAGTTCTTC
>-|TRBV6-2/TRBV6-3|-|TRBJ2-6
CASSYSIVESISGANVLTF
TGTGCCAGCAGTTACTCGATCGTAGAGTCTATTAGTGGGGCCAACGTCCTGACTTTC
>-|TRBV4-3|-|TRBJ2-2
CASSQDVTEGTGELFF
TGCGCCAGCAGCCAAGATGTGACAGAGGGGACCGGGGAGCTGTTTTTT
>-|TRBV2|-|TRBJ2-7
CASSRGTSYEQYF
TGTGCCAGCAGTCGAGGAACCTCCTACGAGCAGTACTTC
>-|TRBV28|-|TRBJ2-7
CASTSFTYEQYF
TGTGCCAGCACCTCTTTCACCTACGAGCAGTACTTC
>few|TRBV30|-|TRBJ2-5
CAWSDAGLRETQYF
TGTGCCTGGAGTGACGCGGGGCTCCGGGAGACCCAGTACTTC
>-|TRBV15|TRBD2|TRBJ2-1
CATSRVRLAGSSYNEQFF
TGTGCCACCAGCAGAGTTCGGTTAGCGGGATCATCCTACAATGAGCAGTTCTTC
>-|TRBV19|-|TRBJ1-5
CASSIAGAGRKPQHF
TGTGCCAGTAGTATAGCCGGGGCAGGTAGGAAGCCCCAGCATTTT
>-|TRBV29-1|TRBD2|TRBJ2-1
CSVASGREQFF
TGCAGCGTTGCAAGCGGGAGGGAGCAGTTCTTC
>-|TRBV12-3/TRBV12-4|-|TRBJ1-1
CASSYAANTEAFF
TGTGCCAGCAGTTATGCGGCTAACACTGAAGCTTTCTTT
>once|TRBV18|-|TRBJ1-4
CASSPRGNEKLFF
TGTGCCAGCTCACCAAGGGGGAATGAAAAACTGTTTTTT
>-|TRBV6-6|TRBD1|TRBJ2-1
CASSLQGGDEQFF
TGTGCCAGCAGTTTACAGGGGGGCGATGAGCAGTTCTTC
>-|TRBV28|TRBD2|TRBJ2-7
CASSSGTSGSYVFSYEQYF
TGTGCCAGCAGTTCGGGGACTAGCGGGTCGTACGTCTTCTCCTACGAGCAGTACTTC
>-|TRBV6-1|-|TRBJ1-2
CASSEIIPNYGYTF
TGTGCCAGCAGTGAAATCATTCCGAACTATGGCTACACCTTC
>-|TRBV5-1|-|TRBJ2-7
CASSLGQGIDEQYF
TGCGCCAGCAGCTTGGGGCAGGGGATCGACGAGCAGTACTTC
>-|TRBV7-6|-|TRBJ1-1
CASSLGGEGREAFF
TGTGCCAGCAGCTTAGGTGGAGAGGGGCGAGAAGCTTTCTTT
>-|TRBV3-1/TRBV3-2|TRBD2|TRBJ2-1
CASSLASGRADSYNEQFF
TGTGCCAGCAGCCTAGCTAGCGGGAGGGCCGACTCCTACAATGAGCAGTTCTTC
>-|TRBV2|TRBD1|TRBJ1-5
CASSATGGYQPQHF
TGTGCCAGCAGTGCGACAGGGGGATATCAGCCCCAGCATTTT
>-|TRBV20-1|-|TRBJ2-1
CSAQNEQFF
TGCAGTGCCCAAAATGAGCAGTTCTTC
>few|TRBV4-1|-|TRBJ2-5
CASSQEARGLETQYF
TGCGCCAGCAGCCAAGAAGCTCGCGGTCTAGAGACCCAGTACTTC
>-|TRBV21-1|-|TRBJ2-7
CASSKRLAGPYEQYF
TGTGCCAGCAGCAAGCGGCTAGCGGGACCCTACGAGCAGTACTTC
>-|TRBV19|TRBD1|TRBJ1-5
CASSPRGVGQGLQPQHF
TGTGCCAGTAGTCCAAGGGGAGTGGGACAGGGGCTACAGCCCCAGCATTTT
>-|TRBV15|-|TRBJ2-3
CATSRGADTQYF
TGTGCCACCAGCAGAGGGGCAGATACGCAGTATTTT
>-|TRBV5-6|-|TRBJ2-3
CASSRLVGPRAQYF
TGTGCCAGCAGTCGCTTAGTAGGGCCCAGGGCGCAGTATTTT
>-|TRBV7-2|-|TRBJ2-5
CASSLGGRQEETQYF
TGTGCCAGCAGCTTAGGGGGGCGGCAGGAAGAGACCCAGTACTTC
>-|TRBV28|-|TRBJ2-3
CASSLSSIPDTQYF
TGTGCCAGCAGTTTGTCCAGTATCCCAGATACGCAGTATTTT
>-|TRBV4-1|TRBD2|TRBJ2-7
CASSQILAGGTSYEQYF
TGCGCCAGCAGCCAAATACTAGCGGGAGGAACGTCCTACGAGCAGTACTTC